This section outlines one TCR beta chain sequence together with its context. Its antigen is still unknown. This specimen belongs to a study of chemoradiotherapy in HPV16-positive cancers. For the study at large: Functional T-cell assays on a couple of HPV16-positive patients' cells defined candidate HPV-specific clones and common TCR motifs.

Study findings and constraints: HPV-responsive T-cell expansion during chemoradiotherapy was linked to improved recurrence-free survival in HPV16-positive patients.

With V trimmed by 4 bases and J by 5 bases, 8 bases remained unmatched. Germline values: CDR1 SGHAT, CDR2 FQNNGV. The CDR3 totals 15 residues. Sequenced by immunoSEQ multiplex PCR; TCRdb stores in-frame clones only, minus some. The table lists 2,000 to 2,500 clones, 75% to 85% of them singletons, with about 45% in the top ten. This clonotype originated in a human donor with HPV-associated anogenital cancer. J is TRBJ2-3 and V is TRBV11-2, with TRBD1 matching over 8 bases. The specimen was tumor tissue, collected from a patient who underwent chemoradiotherapy. CDR3 amino acids: CASSSPMTGVDTQYF. For the CDR3, the DNA is TGTGCCAGCAGCTCCCCTATGACAGGGGTAGATACGCAGTATTTT.